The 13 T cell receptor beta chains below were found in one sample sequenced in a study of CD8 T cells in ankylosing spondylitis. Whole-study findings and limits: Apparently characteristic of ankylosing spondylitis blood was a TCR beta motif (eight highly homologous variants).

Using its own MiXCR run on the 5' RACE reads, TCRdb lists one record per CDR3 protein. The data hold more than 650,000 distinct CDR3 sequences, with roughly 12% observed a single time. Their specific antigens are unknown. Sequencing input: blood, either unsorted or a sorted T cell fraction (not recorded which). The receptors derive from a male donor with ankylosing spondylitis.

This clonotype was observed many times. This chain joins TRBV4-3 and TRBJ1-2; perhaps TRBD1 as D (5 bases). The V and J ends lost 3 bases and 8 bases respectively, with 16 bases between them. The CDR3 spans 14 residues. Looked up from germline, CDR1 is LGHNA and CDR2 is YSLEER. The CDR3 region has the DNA TGCGCCAGCAGCCAGGATTATGGGGCGGGAGGCTACACCTTC. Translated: CASSQDYGAGGYTF.

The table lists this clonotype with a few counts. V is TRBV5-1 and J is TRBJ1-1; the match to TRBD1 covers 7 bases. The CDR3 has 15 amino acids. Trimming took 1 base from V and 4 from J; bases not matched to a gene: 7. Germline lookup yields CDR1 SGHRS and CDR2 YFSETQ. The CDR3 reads CASSLRTGPGTEAFF. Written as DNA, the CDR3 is TGCGCCAGCAGCTTGAGGACAGGCCCCGGCACTGAAGCTTTCTTT.

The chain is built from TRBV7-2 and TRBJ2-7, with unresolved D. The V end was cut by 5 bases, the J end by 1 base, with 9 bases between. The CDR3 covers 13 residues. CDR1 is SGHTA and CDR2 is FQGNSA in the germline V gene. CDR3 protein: CASSDRPSYEQYF. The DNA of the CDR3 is TGTGCCAGCAGCGATAGACCGTCCTACGAGCAGTACTTC.

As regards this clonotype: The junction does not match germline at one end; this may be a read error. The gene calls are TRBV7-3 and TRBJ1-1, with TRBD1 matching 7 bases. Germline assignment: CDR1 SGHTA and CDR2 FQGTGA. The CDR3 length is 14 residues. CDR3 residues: CASSLTTGDTGAFF. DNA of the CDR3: TGTGCCAGCAGCTTAACAACAGGGGACACTGGAGCTTTCTTT.

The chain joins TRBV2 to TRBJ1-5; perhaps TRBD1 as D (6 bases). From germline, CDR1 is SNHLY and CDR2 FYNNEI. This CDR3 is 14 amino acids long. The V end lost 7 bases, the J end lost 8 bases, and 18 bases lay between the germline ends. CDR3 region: CASTAGTSAEPQHF. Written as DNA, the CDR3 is TGTGCCAGCACCGCCGGGACATCCGCTGAGCCCCAGCATTTT.

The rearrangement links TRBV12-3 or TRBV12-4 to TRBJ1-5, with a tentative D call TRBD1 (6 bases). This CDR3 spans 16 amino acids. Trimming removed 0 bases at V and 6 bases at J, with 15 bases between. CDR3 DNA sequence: TGTGCCAGCAGTTTAGCGGTAAACAGGGTGGGTCAGCCCCAGCATTTT. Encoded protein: CASSLAVNRVGQPQHF.

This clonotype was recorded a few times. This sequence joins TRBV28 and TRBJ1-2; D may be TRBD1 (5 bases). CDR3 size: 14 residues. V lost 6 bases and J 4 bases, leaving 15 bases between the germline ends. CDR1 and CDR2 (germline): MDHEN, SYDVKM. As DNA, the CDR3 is TGTGCCAGCAGCCGTCAGGGCCGCAGCTATGGCTACACCTTC. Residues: CASSRQGRSYGYTF.

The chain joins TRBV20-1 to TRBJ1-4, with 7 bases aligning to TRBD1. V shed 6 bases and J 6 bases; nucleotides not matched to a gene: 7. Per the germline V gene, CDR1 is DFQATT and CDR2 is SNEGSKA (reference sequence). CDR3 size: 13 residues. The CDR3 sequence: CSAIGGLDEKLFF. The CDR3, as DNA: TGCAGTGCCATAGGGGGCCTAGATGAAAAACTGTTTTTT.

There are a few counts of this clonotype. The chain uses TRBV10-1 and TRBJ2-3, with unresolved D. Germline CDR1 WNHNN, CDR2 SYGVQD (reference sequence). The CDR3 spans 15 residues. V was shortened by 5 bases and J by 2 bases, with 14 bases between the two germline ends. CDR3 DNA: TGCGCCAGCAGTCTGGACCTAGGGAACACAGATACGCAGTATTTT. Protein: CASSLDLGNTDTQYF.

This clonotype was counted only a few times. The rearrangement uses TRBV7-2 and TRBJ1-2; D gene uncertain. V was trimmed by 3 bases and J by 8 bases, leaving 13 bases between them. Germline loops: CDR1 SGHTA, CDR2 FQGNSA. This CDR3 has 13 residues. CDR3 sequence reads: CASSFRALEGYTF. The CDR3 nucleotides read TGTGCCAGCAGCTTCCGGGCCCTGGAGGGCTACACCTTC. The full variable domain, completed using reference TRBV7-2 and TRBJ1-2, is GAGVSQSPSNKVTEKGKDVELRCDPISGHTALYWYRQSLGQGLEFLIYFQGNSAPDKSGLPSDRFSAERTGGSVSTLTIQRTQQEDSAVYLCASSFRALEGYTFGSGTRLTVV.

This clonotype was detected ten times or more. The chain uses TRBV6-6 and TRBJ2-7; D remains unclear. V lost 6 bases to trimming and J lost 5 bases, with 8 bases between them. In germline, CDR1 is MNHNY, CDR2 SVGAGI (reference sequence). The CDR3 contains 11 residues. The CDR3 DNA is TGTGCCAGCAGCCCTAAAGACGAGCAGTACTTC. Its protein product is CASSPKDEQYF.

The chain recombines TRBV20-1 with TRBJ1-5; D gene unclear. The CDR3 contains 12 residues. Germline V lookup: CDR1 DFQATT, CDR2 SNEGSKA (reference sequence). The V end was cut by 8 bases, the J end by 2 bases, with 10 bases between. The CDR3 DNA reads TGCAGTTTCGGGCGGGGCAATCAGCCCCAGCATTTT. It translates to CSFGRGNQPQHF.

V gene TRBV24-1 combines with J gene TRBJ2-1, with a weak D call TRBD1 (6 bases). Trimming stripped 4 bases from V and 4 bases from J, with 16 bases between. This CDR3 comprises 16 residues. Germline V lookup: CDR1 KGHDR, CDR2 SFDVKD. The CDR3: CATSDRDIGGYNEQFF. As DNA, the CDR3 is TGTGCCACCAGTGACCGGGACATCGGCGGGTACAATGAGCAGTTCTTC.